This TCR beta chain was documented in a study of spatial heterogeneity in lung cancer. Looking at the study overall: Alpha-chain sequences were consistently detected in smaller numbers than beta-chain sequences. Unique TCR and UMI combinations averaged more than ten appearances each in raw reads. Study-wide points: Relative to follow-up, resection was when ubiquitous expanded tumor TCRs appeared more in blood.

The time point is: sample taken at primary tumor resection. Whole RNA, isolated from tumor, nontumor lung or frozen PBMC, was sequenced without prior sorting. CDR3 length: 15 residues. In germline, CDR1 is MGHRA, CDR2 YSYEKL. The ends lost 5 bases at V and 3 bases at J; junction bases unmatched: 5. This clonotype is deemed medium-sized. The antigen is unknown. This beta chain turned up in a library designed for alpha chains; as an off-target read, its abundance says little. Every TCR cDNA molecule bore a unique molecular identifier. One entry per CDR3 protein, called by TCRdb with MiXCR from the 5' RACE reads. The sample includes 9,500 to 12,000 distinct CDR3 sequences, about 6.3% of them seen just once.

The chain combines TRBV4-1 with TRBJ2-1; 9 bases fit TRBD2. Sequencing used PBMCs, obtained at surgery. This clonotype originated in a male donor with early-stage non-small cell lung cancer. The CDR3 DNA is TGCGCCAGCAGCGAGACTAGCGGAAACTACAATGAGCAGTTCTTC. Protein product: CASSETSGNYNEQFF.